This T cell receptor beta chain was sequenced during a study of T cell responses to AZD1222 COVID-19 vaccine. Study results and caveats: The donors showed a predominance of white British ancestry and of females, with possible underestimation of clonal diversity. Only six individuals given AZD1222 were seropositive at baseline. CD4 TCRs covered the whole spike, strongest at regions 160-218 and 743-854.

Regarding this clone: The antigen remains undetermined.

Only in-frame clones appear in the TCRdb table, and some are missing; sequencing was by immunoSEQ multiplex PCR. The sample has about 150,000 clones; about 83% are singletons. The CDR3 contains 16 residues. CDR1 is MNHNS and CDR2 is SASEGT in the germline V gene. With V trimmed by 3 bases and J by 6 bases, 9 bases remained unmatched. This chain joins TRBV6-1 and TRBJ2-7, with TRBD2 matching over 12 bases. The sequencing here drew on peripheral blood, taken 28 days after the second AZD1222 dose. This clonotype was obtained from an adult who received the AZD1222 COVID-19 vaccine. The CDR3 region is CASSDQGLAGGPEQYF. The CDR3 nucleotides are TGTGCCAGCAGTGACCAGGGGCTAGCGGGGGGGCCCGAGCAGTACTTC.